This entry lists 32 T cell receptor beta chains sequenced from one sample in a study of low-dose radiotherapy and immunotherapy resistance in tumors. TRAV- and TRBV-specific primers, spanning alpha and beta chains, primed first-strand cDNA. TCRs were put through 20 to 25 PCR cycles of amplification with Phusion. A constant-region primer and the V-primer adapter served as the primer pair. TCRdb independently ran MiXCR on the reads; one entry per CDR3 protein. In the table there are about 64,000 distinct CDR3 sequences, 26% of which are singletons. Sample time point: before trial treatment. Sequenced material: PBMCs, taken before treatment. The receptors here all came from a male donor with rectosigmoid adenocarcinoma.

This clonotype was seen a few times. This chain joins TRBV28 and TRBJ2-5; TRBD2 matches at 13 bases. Trimming removed 6 bases from V and 4 bases from J; junction bases left unmatched: 11. The CDR3 spans 17 residues. Germline V gene sequence: CDR1 MDHEN, CDR2 SYDVKM. For the CDR3, the DNA is TGTGCCAGCAGCACCGGGACTAGCGGGAACAGGGGAGAGACCCAGTACTTC. Protein product: CASSTGTSGNRGETQYF.

In its sample, this clonotype was seen many times. The V call is TRBV28, the J call TRBJ1-2, with D possibly being TRBD1 (5 bases). V was trimmed by 2 bases and J by 5 bases, leaving 9 bases between them. Per germline, CDR1 MDHEN and CDR2 SYDVKM. This CDR3 spans 13 amino acids. DNA of the CDR3: TGTGCCAGCAGTTTACCCGACAGATATGGCTACACCTTC. This sequence encodes CASSLPDRYGYTF.

This clonotype turned up a few times. The J gene is TRBJ2-7, the V gene TRBV7-9, with no clear D. Germline CDR1 and CDR2: SEHNR and FQNEAQ (reference sequence). This CDR3 comprises 14 residues. V lost 5 bases and J lost 0, with 11 bases in between. CDR3 bases: TGTGCCAGCAGCCCGCGGCAGGCCTCCTACGAGCAGTACTTC. It yields the protein CASSPRQASYEQYF.

The chain uses TRBV28 and TRBJ1-2; 9 nucleotides align to TRBD1. The CDR3 length is 14 residues. V shed 6 bases, J shed 4 bases, and the junction held 6 bases outside the gene matches. The germline CDR1 and CDR2 sequences are MDHEN and SYDVKM. The CDR3 loop reads CASRPGQGPYGYTF. The CDR3, as DNA: TGTGCCAGCAGACCGGGACAGGGTCCCTATGGCTACACCTTC.

This clonotype was detected ten times or more. V and J are TRBV14 and TRBJ2-1; TRBD2 is a possible D gene (6 bases). V gave up 2 bases and J gave up 6 bases, with 11 bases separating them. Per germline, CDR1 SGHDN and CDR2 FVKESK. The CDR3 sequence is 14 residues long. The CDR3 reads CASSQRDFTNEQFF. Here the CDR3 DNA reads TGTGCCAGCAGCCAAAGGGACTTTACCAATGAGCAGTTCTTC.

This clonotype was detected ten times or more. This chain links TRBV6-5 with TRBJ2-7; 10 bases agree with TRBD1. Per germline, CDR1 MNHEY and CDR2 SVGAGI. This CDR3 is 15 amino acids long. V was clipped by 6 bases and J by 4 bases; unmatched bases: 9. CDR3 amino acids: CASSPRDRGDYEQYF. The DNA for the CDR3 is TGTGCCAGCAGCCCCCGGGACAGGGGTGATTACGAGCAGTACTTC.

The chain is built from TRBV6-2 or TRBV6-3 and TRBJ2-3, with TRBD2 identical over 9 bases. The CDR3 covers 14 residues. Germline V CDR1 and CDR2: MNHEY, SVGEGT. With V trimmed by 5 bases and J by 3 bases, 3 bases remained unmatched. CDR3 bases: TGTGCCAGCAGTGTAGCGGGGGCGACAGATACGCAGTATTTT. This codes for CASSVAGATDTQYF.

The chain couples TRBV7-8 to TRBJ2-1; either TRBD1 or TRBD2 may supply D (5 bases each). Trimming took off 4 bases at V and 12 bases at J, with 10 bases between the two ends. CDR3 size: 11 residues. Germline CDR1 reads SGHVS; CDR2 reads FQNEAQ. CDR3 DNA sequence: TGTGCCAGCAGCTCCGGGGCATCGCAGTTCTTC. Residues: CASSSGASQFF.

This clonotype occurred a few times. The chain combines TRBV27 with TRBJ1-2; 9 nucleotides line up with TRBD1. CDR3 size: 14 residues. After removal of 6 bases from V and 4 bases from J, the junction contained 6 bases not matched to a gene. Germline CDR1 and CDR2: MNHEY and SMNVEV (reference sequence). CDR3 sequence: CASRHTGGGYGYTF. CDR3 bases: TGTGCCAGCAGGCATACAGGGGGCGGCTATGGCTACACCTTC.

V and J are TRBV5-1 and TRBJ2-7; no clear D. The CDR3 runs to 10 residues. Per germline, CDR1 SGHRS and CDR2 YFSETQ. Trimming left V 2 bases short and J 6 bases short, with 3 bases between. The CDR3 here is CASSFGEQYF. In DNA form, the CDR3 reads TGCGCCAGCAGCTTTGGCGAGCAGTACTTC.

The gene calls are TRBV6-2 or TRBV6-3 and TRBJ2-1; 10 bases are a match to TRBD2. This CDR3 has 13 residues. Germline values: CDR1 MNHEY, CDR2 SVGEGT. Losses at the gene ends were 7 bases for V and 8 bases for J; bases not matched to a gene: 5. The CDR3 protein is CASTSGSIHEQFF. The CDR3 DNA sequence: TGTGCCAGCACTAGCGGGAGTATCCATGAGCAGTTCTTC.

V usage is TRBV26 and J usage is TRBJ2-2; the table gives TRBD1 as D, unverified against the DNA. TRBV26 is recorded as a pseudogene. The length of the CDR3 is 12 residues. The CDR3 spells CASSDRGGELFF. The DNA of the CDR3 is TGTGCCAGCAGTGACAGGGGCGGGGAGCTGTTTTTT.

As for this clonotype: A far more abundant clone sits one base away, making this likely a read error. This sequence joins TRBV7-4 and TRBJ2-5; D uncertain. This CDR3 contains 14 residues. Germline lookup yields CDR1 SGHVT and CDR2 SQSDAQ. As DNA, the CDR3 is TGTGCCAGCAGGCCAAATGGCAGAAAAGAGACCCAGCACTTC. Amino acids: CASRPNGRKETQHF.

This clonotype was recorded at least ten times. Germline and junction disagree at one end, which may indicate a read error. The chain couples TRBV19 to TRBJ2-2; 11 bases align to TRBD2. CDR1 is LNHDA, CDR2 SQIVND, per germline (reference sequence). This CDR3 has 13 amino acids. The CDR3 protein is CAGSGRATGELFF. The DNA for the CDR3 is TGTGCCGGTAGCGGGAGGGCCACCGGGGAGCTGTTTTTT.

This clonotype was seen ten or more times. V and J are TRBV29-1 and TRBJ2-7; TRBD2 matches at 12 bases. The CDR3 has 17 residues. V was pared by 1 base and J by 5 bases, with 12 bases of the junction left unmatched. Germline V gene lookup returns CDR1 SQVTM and CDR2 ANQGSEA. CDR3 protein: CSVEGLLTSGSTNEQYF. CDR3 DNA: TGCAGCGTTGAAGGCCTTTTGACTAGCGGGAGTACCAACGAGCAGTACTTC.

This clonotype turned up a few times. V usage is TRBV6-4 and J usage is TRBJ2-3; 8 bases align to TRBD2. The length of the CDR3 is 16 residues. CDR1 and CDR2 from the germline V gene are MRHNA and SNTAGT. Unmatched junction bases numbered 6, after V lost 0 bases and J lost 4 bases. The CDR3 coding sequence is TGTGCCAGCAGTGACTCGGGCGGGGGGCCCTCAGATACGCAGTATTTT. Translating it yields CASSDSGGGPSDTQYF.

Ten or more counts support this clonotype. The gene calls are TRBV6-4 and TRBJ2-1, with 7 bases lining up with TRBD1. The CDR3 has 14 amino acids. Germline V gives CDR1 MRHNA, CDR2 SNTAGT. J gave up 8 bases and V 5 bases, and 9 bases lay outside the gene matches. The CDR3 protein is CASSHDGDRDEQFF. The CDR3 nucleotides are TGTGCCAGCAGTCACGACGGAGACAGGGATGAGCAGTTCTTC.

This clonotype has at least ten counts. The chain employs TRBV10-3 and TRBJ2-7; 10 bases are shared with TRBD1. The CDR3 sequence is 13 residues long. Unmatched junction bases numbered 2, after V lost 7 bases and J lost 2 bases. The germline CDR1 and CDR2 sequences are ENHRY and SYGVKD. CDR3 sequence reads: CAIKGTGAYEQYF. The CDR3 coding sequence is TGTGCCATCAAAGGGACAGGGGCCTACGAGCAGTACTTC.

This clonotype showed up many times. The chain uses TRBV24-1 and TRBJ2-3; 7 bases line up with TRBD1. CDR3 length equals 14 residues. V shed 10 bases, J shed 3 bases, and the junction held 9 bases outside the gene matches. The germline V gene encodes CDR1 KGHDR and CDR2 SFDVKD. The CDR3 DNA sequence: TGTGCCACAAAAAACAGGGGAGAAACAGATACGCAGTATTTT. It encodes CATKNRGETDTQYF.

This clonotype was observed at least ten times. The rearrangement links TRBV29-1 to TRBJ2-7, with 9 positions matching TRBD2. CDR1 and CDR2 from the germline V gene are SQVTM and ANQGSEA. J lost 1 base, V lost 1 base, and 5 bases had no gene match. The CDR3 runs 15 residues. This CDR3 reads CSVEGISGGSYEQYF. The CDR3 nucleotides read TGCAGCGTTGAAGGGATTAGCGGGGGTTCCTACGAGCAGTACTTC.

Concerning this clonotype itself: A far larger clone is just one base off, so this is likely a read error. The genes are TRBV29-1 and TRBJ2-1; possibly TRBD1 for D (6 bases). Germline CDR1 is SQVTM and CDR2 is ANQGSEA. The CDR3 has 13 amino acids. Trimming took off 4 bases at V and 10 bases at J, with 17 bases between the two ends. CDR3 coding DNA: TGCAGCGTTGGTAGAAACCCACAGGGCGAGCAGTTCTTC. This gives the protein CSVGRNPQGEQFF.

This clonotype was observed at least ten times. The chain is built from TRBV7-9 and TRBJ2-3; TRBD2 agrees at 12 bases. J gave up 1 base and V 5 bases, and 4 bases lay outside the gene matches. The germline V gene encodes CDR1 SEHNR and CDR2 FQNEAQ (reference sequence). This CDR3 region has 16 residues. The chain's CDR3 is CASSPRLAGGTDTQYF. In nucleotides, the CDR3 is TGTGCCAGCAGCCCTAGACTAGCGGGAGGCACAGATACGCAGTATTTT.

V gene TRBV5-1 combines with J gene TRBJ2-1, with 11 bases lining up with TRBD2. The CDR3 loop spans 15 amino acids. Looked up from germline, CDR1 is SGHRS and CDR2 is YFSETQ. The V and J ends lost 0 bases and 7 bases, in that order; junction bases with no gene match: 3. CDR3 residues: CASSLELAGANEQFF. The CDR3 DNA follows: TGCGCCAGCAGCTTGGAACTAGCGGGAGCGAATGAGCAGTTCTTC. The full variable domain, with the rest looked up from reference TRBV5-1 and TRBJ2-1, is KAGVTQTPRYLIKTRGQQVTLSCSPISGHRSVSWYQQTPGQGLQFLFEYFSETQRNKGNFPGRFSGRQFSNSRSEMNVSTLELGDSALYLCASSLELAGANEQFFGPGTRLTVL.

This clonotype has ten or more counts. V and J are TRBV12-3 or TRBV12-4 and TRBJ2-1, with D perhaps assigned TRBD1 or TRBD2 (5 bases each). There are 14 residues in the CDR3. Trimming cost V 5 bases and J 10 bases, with 18 bases left between them. The CDR3 sequence is CASSNPVGRREQFF. In nucleotides, the CDR3 is TGTGCCAGCAGTAACCCAGTGGGACGGAGGGAGCAGTTCTTC.

This clonotype was picked up many times. The J gene is TRBJ1-5, the V gene TRBV20-1; D is uncertain. This CDR3 has 10 amino acids. Trimming pared 6 bases from V and 12 bases from J, leaving 12 bases between. Germline V gene data show CDR1 as DFQATT and CDR2 as SNEGSKA (reference sequence). CDR3 loop: CSADLVSQHF. The DNA for the CDR3 is TGCAGTGCCGACCTCGTCAGCCAGCATTTT.

This clonotype was observed once. Only one base separates this from a far larger clonotype, so it likely reflects a read error. The V and J genes are TRBV11-2 and TRBJ1-2, with D hard to call. The CDR3 loop spans 14 amino acids. Germline V gene lookup returns CDR1 SGHAT and CDR2 FQNNGV. The CDR3 sequence: CGSSPPGNLYGYTF. In DNA form, the CDR3 reads TGTGGCAGCAGTCCGCCGGGGAACCTCTATGGCTACACCTTC. The full variable domain, with the rest looked up from reference TRBV11-2 and TRBJ1-2, is EAGVAQSPRYKIIEKRQSVAFWCNPISGHATLYWYQQILGQGPKLLIQFQNNGVVDDSQLPKDRFSAERLKGVDSTLKIQPAKLEDSAVYLCGSSPPGNLYGYTFGSGTRLTVV.

The V gene is TRBV9, the J gene TRBJ2-3; tentatively, D is TRBD2 (5 bases). CDR3 size: 15 residues. Trimming took 3 bases from V and 0 from J, leaving 11 bases between them. CDR1 is SGDLS and CDR2 is YYNGEE in the germline V gene. CDR3 in DNA: TGTGCCAGCAGCGGGGGAGCGTCTAGCACAGATACGCAGTATTTT. This sequence encodes CASSGGASSTDTQYF.

A word on this clonotype: The limits of the CDR3 on the DNA are not certain, so only TCRdb's listed CDR3 is given. This sequence joins TRBV6-2 or TRBV6-3 and TRBJ2-2; the D call of TRBD2 is as the table states it, not checked on the DNA. From germline, CDR1 is MNHEY and CDR2 SVGEGT. The CDR3 has 20 residues if both end residues are counted. The CDR3 reads CASSYSSVIAGVGHRGAVFF.

This clonotype was picked up many times. This chain uses TRBV6-2 or TRBV6-3 with TRBJ2-7, with D perhaps TRBD1 or TRBD2 (5 bases each). Germline loops: CDR1 MNHEY, CDR2 SVGEGT. V shed 4 bases and J shed 1 base, with 8 bases lying between them. This CDR3 comprises 13 residues. The CDR3 DNA reads TGTGCCAGCAGTTCCGGGACGTCCTACGAGCAGTACTTC. It is translated as CASSSGTSYEQYF.

Many counts were recorded for this clonotype. The V and J genes are TRBV5-5 and TRBJ2-2, with D possibly being TRBD1 or TRBD2 (5 bases each). CDR3 length equals 15 residues. Germline V CDR1 and CDR2: SGHKS, YYEKEE (reference sequence). V lost 4 bases to trimming and J lost 4 bases, with 14 bases between them. This chain's CDR3 is CASSPTSGATGELFF. CDR3 sequence (DNA): TGTGCCAGCAGCCCCACCTCCGGGGCCACCGGGGAGCTGTTTTTT.

This clonotype was observed a handful of times. The chain joins TRBV7-9 to TRBJ1-1, with TRBD1 matching 7 bases. This CDR3 contains 17 residues. Germline CDR1 SEHNR, CDR2 FQNEAQ (reference sequence). The junction had 12 bases not matched to a gene; V was cut back by 5 bases and J by 0 bases. In DNA form, the CDR3 reads TGTGCCAGCAGCCCCAGGGGGGGTGGCGGGATGAACACTGAAGCTTTCTTT. Translated: CASSPRGGGGMNTEAFF.

Many counts were recorded for this clonotype. This chain joins TRBV3-1 and TRBJ1-1; D perhaps matches TRBD1 (5 bases). V shed 4 bases and J shed 3 bases, with 15 bases lying between them. The CDR3 contains 15 residues. Germline-derived CDR1 and CDR2 are LGHDT and YNNKEL (reference sequence). In nucleotides, the CDR3 is TGTGCCAGCAGCCGGGGCGCCGGGTGGGACACTGAAGCTTTCTTT. Protein: CASSRGAGWDTEAFF.